The rows below give T cell receptor beta chains drawn from one sample of a study of blood T cell repertoires in COVID-19. Measured with immunoSEQ multiplex PCR; TCRdb has only the in-frame clones, and not every one. The sample has 150,000 to 200,000 clones, roughly 80% seen once; the top ten hold almost 6%. Material for sequencing was peripheral blood. These receptors came from a woman aged 35 to 49 with COVID-19, enrolled during active disease. Each CDR3 is given with its conserved first and last residue. Fields, in order: J gene, D gene, clone size, V gene, CDR3 protein, CDR3 DNA. D genes are given only for firm matches. Some rows have no size entry. The others give once, few or many, or a class for an expanded clone.

>TRBJ2-1|-|-|TRBV20-1
CSASRQTQFF
TGCAGTGCTAGCCGCCAAACACAGTTCTTC
>TRBJ1-1|-|-|TRBV6-5
CASSYQIRGARTEAFF
TGTGCCAGCAGTTACCAGATTCGTGGGGCGAGGACTGAAGCTTTCTTT
>TRBJ2-7|-|-|TRBV29-1
CSVIQATYEQYF
TGCAGCGTCATACAGGCAACCTACGAGCAGTACTTC
>TRBJ1-1|-|-|TRBV4-1
CASSQEGGENTEAFF
TGCGCCAGCAGCCAAGAAGGGGGAGAGAACACTGAAGCTTTCTTT
>TRBJ2-5|-|-|TRBV20-1
CSAIQETQYF
TGCAGTGCTATACAAGAGACCCAGTACTTC
>TRBJ1-4|TRBD1|-|TRBV19
CASSLDRATNEKLFF
TGTGCCAGTAGTCTTGACAGGGCTACTAATGAAAAACTGTTTTTT
>TRBJ1-5|TRBD1|-|TRBV18
CASSPSGQGNQPQHF
TGTGCCAGCTCACCCTCCGGACAGGGAAATCAGCCCCAGCATTTT
>TRBJ1-3|-|once|TRBV4-2
CASSQGARAKGNTIYF
TGTGCCAGCAGCCAGGGGGCTAGGGCAAAAGGAAACACCATATATTTT
>TRBJ1-2|TRBD1|many|TRBV4-1
CASSQVTGANYGYTF
TGCGCCAGCAGCCAAGTTACAGGGGCTAACTATGGCTACACCTTC
>TRBJ2-4|TRBD1|-|TRBV5-1
CASSLGTGNLAKNIQYF
TGCGCCAGCAGCTTGGGGACAGGGAACCTAGCCAAAAACATTCAGTACTTC
>TRBJ1-6|-|few|TRBV18
CASSPADGATRLF
TGTGCCAGCTCCCCCGCCGATGGGGCCACGAGGTTGTTT
>TRBJ2-7|-|-|TRBV11-2
CASSLDRRRGEDF
TGTGCCAGCAGCTTAGATCGAAGGAGGGGAGAGGACTTC
>TRBJ2-3|-|few|TRBV10-3
CAISETRNTQYF
TGTGCCATCAGTGAAACGAGGAATACGCAGTATTTT
>TRBJ2-7|-|-|TRBV4-1
CASSPRAGLSYEQYF
TGCGCCAGCAGCCCGCGGGCGGGACTTTCCTACGAGCAGTACTTC
>TRBJ2-7|-|-|TRBV7-3
CASSFGAGEQYF
TGTGCCAGCAGTTTCGGCGCGGGTGAGCAGTACTTC
>TRBJ2-5|-|-|TRBV30
CAWSGSVETQYF
TGTGCCTGGAGTGGTTCGGTGGAGACCCAGTACTTC
>TRBJ2-6|-|-|TRBV3-1/TRBV3-2
CASSQAGLPGANVLTF
TGTGCCAGCAGCCAAGCAGGACTACCTGGGGCCAACGTCCTGACTTTC
>TRBJ2-1|-|-|TRBV10-3
CAISPTGTNEQFF
TGTGCCATCAGCCCCACAGGGACCAATGAGCAGTTCTTC
>TRBJ2-5|TRBD2|few|TRBV30
CAYTSGSETQYF
TGTGCCTATACTAGCGGGAGTGAGACCCAGTACTTC
>TRBJ2-7|-|few|TRBV3-1/TRBV3-2
CASSQAAPSSYEQYF
TGTGCCAGCAGCCAAGCAGCGCCATCCTCCTACGAGCAGTACTTC
>TRBJ2-1|-|-|TRBV4-1
CASSQPDRNNEQFF
TGCGCCAGCAGCCAACCAGACAGGAACAATGAGCAGTTCTTC
>TRBJ1-5|-|-|TRBV6-5
CASRSEGPQHF
TGTGCCAGCAGAAGTGAGGGGCCCCAGCATTTT
>TRBJ2-3|TRBD2|many|TRBV5-1
CASSLVGGGTDTQYF
TGCGCCAGCAGCTTGGTTGGGGGAGGGACAGATACGCAGTATTTT
>TRBJ2-1|-|-|TRBV5-4
CASSLEQLNNEQFF
TGTGCCAGCAGCTTGGAACAGCTAAACAATGAGCAGTTCTTC
>TRBJ1-2|-|-|TRBV3-1/TRBV3-2
CASSQDFTGNYGYTF
TGTGCCAGCAGCCAAGATTTCACCGGGAACTATGGCTACACCTTC
>TRBJ2-4|TRBD2|-|TRBV5-5
CASSQAGRAGGNIQYF
TGTGCCAGCAGTCAGGCCGGGAGGGCCGGTGGAAACATTCAGTACTTC
>TRBJ2-1|TRBD2|-|TRBV27
CASSFGTSGTNEQFF
TGTGCCAGCAGTTTCGGGACTAGCGGGACAAATGAGCAGTTCTTC
>TRBJ1-2|-|-|TRBV7-9
CASSDLSGGGYGYTF
TGTGCCAGCAGCGACCTTAGCGGGGGAGGCTATGGCTACACCTTC
>TRBJ1-2|-|few|TRBV2
CASSVGGGTWGGYTF
TGTGCCAGCAGTGTCGGGGGTGGTACCTGGGGCGGCTACACCTTC
>TRBJ1-6|-|few|TRBV5-4
CASSLAGASYNSPLHF
TGTGCCAGCAGCTTGGCAGGGGCCAGTTATAATTCACCCCTCCACTTT
>TRBJ1-2|-|many|TRBV6-2/TRBV6-3
CASRPSGEGAGYTF
TGTGCCAGCAGGCCTTCGGGGGAAGGAGCTGGCTACACCTTC
>TRBJ2-5|TRBD1|-|TRBV6-5
CASSYSLRGETQYF
TGTGCCAGCAGTTACTCCCTCAGGGGGGAGACCCAGTACTTC
>TRBJ2-2|-|-|TRBV11-2
CASSLDLWVAGELFF
TGTGCCAGCAGCTTAGATCTCTGGGTAGCAGGGGAGCTGTTTTTT
>TRBJ1-3|-|-|TRBV30
CACMWSGRVGNTIYF
TGTGCCTGCATGTGGAGCGGAAGAGTTGGAAACACCATATATTTT
>TRBJ2-1|TRBD1|-|TRBV11-2
CASSRRGRGLEDEQFF
TGTGCCAGCAGCCGGAGGGGCAGGGGGCTTGAGGATGAGCAGTTCTTC
>TRBJ1-6|-|many|TRBV27
CASKQGSYNSPLHF
TGTGCCAGCAAACAGGGATCCTATAATTCACCCCTCCACTTT
>TRBJ2-7|TRBD2|-|TRBV4-3
CASSHLPGTRNDEQYF
TGCGCCAGCAGCCATTTACCCGGGACTAGAAACGACGAGCAGTACTTC
>TRBJ2-7|TRBD2|few|TRBV5-1
CASRVATSETYEQYF
TGCGCCAGCAGGGTCGCTACTAGCGAAACCTACGAGCAGTACTTC
>TRBJ2-7|-|-|TRBV2
CASTDVYEQYF
TGTGCCAGCACTGACGTCTACGAGCAGTACTTC
>TRBJ1-3|-|-|TRBV19
CASNSKGVTGLTGNTIYF
TGTGCCAGTAACTCGAAGGGGGTTACAGGGCTGACTGGAAACACCATATATTTT
>TRBJ2-5|TRBD2|-|TRBV5-1
CASSPQRGANQETQYF
TGCGCCAGCAGCCCACAGCGGGGGGCAAATCAAGAGACCCAGTACTTC
>TRBJ1-1|-|-|TRBV10-1
CASNNQVNTEAFF
TGCGCCAGCAATAATCAGGTGAACACTGAAGCTTTCTTT
>TRBJ2-7|TRBD1|once|TRBV9
CASSVGPGTGDYEQYF
TGTGCCAGCAGCGTAGGCCCCGGGACAGGGGACTACGAGCAGTACTTC
>TRBJ2-4|-|-|TRBV20-1
CSASGCVLLAKNIQYF
TGCAGTGCTAGTGGTTGTGTTCTACTAGCCAAAAACATTCAGTACTTC
>TRBJ1-4|-|-|TRBV29-1
CSVVGEGNEKLFF
TGCAGCGTTGTAGGGGAGGGTAATGAAAAACTGTTTTTT